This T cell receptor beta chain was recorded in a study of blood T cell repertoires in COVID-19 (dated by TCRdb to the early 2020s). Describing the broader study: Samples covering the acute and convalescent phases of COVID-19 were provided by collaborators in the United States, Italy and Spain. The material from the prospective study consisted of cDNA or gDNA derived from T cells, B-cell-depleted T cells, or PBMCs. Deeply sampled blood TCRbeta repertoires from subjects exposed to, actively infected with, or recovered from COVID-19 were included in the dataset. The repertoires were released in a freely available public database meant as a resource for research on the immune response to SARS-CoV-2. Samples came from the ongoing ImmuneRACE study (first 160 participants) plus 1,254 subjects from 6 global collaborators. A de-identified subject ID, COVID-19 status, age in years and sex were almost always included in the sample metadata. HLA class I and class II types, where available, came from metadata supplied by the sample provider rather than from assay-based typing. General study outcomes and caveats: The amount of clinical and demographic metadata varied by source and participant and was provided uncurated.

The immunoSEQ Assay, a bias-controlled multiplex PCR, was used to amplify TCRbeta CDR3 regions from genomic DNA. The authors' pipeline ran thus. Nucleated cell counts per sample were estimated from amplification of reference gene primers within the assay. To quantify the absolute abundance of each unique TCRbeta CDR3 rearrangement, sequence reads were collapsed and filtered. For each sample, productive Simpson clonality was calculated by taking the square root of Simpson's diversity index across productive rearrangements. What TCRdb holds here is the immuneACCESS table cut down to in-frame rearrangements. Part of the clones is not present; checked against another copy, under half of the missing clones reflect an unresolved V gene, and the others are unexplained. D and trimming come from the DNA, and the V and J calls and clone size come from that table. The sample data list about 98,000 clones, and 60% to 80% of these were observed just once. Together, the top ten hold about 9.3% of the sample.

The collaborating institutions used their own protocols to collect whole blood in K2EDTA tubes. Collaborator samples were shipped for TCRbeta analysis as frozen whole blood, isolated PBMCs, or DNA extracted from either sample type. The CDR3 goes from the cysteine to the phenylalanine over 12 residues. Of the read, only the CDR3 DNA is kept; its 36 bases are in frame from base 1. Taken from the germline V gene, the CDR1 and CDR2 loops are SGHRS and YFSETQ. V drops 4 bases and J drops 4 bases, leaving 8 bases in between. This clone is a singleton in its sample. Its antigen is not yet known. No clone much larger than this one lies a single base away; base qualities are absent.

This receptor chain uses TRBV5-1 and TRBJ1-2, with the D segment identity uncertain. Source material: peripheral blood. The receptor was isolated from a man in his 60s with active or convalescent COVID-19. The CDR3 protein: CASSPDFYGYTF. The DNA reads TGCGCCAGCAGCCCGGACTTCTATGGCTACACCTTC. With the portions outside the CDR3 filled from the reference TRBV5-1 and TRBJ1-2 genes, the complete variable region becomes KAGVTQTPRYLIKTRGQQVTLSCSPISGHRSVSWYQQTPGQGLQFLFEYFSETQRNKGNFPGRFSGRQFSNSRSEMNVSTLELGDSALYLCASSPDFYGYTFGSGTRLTVV.